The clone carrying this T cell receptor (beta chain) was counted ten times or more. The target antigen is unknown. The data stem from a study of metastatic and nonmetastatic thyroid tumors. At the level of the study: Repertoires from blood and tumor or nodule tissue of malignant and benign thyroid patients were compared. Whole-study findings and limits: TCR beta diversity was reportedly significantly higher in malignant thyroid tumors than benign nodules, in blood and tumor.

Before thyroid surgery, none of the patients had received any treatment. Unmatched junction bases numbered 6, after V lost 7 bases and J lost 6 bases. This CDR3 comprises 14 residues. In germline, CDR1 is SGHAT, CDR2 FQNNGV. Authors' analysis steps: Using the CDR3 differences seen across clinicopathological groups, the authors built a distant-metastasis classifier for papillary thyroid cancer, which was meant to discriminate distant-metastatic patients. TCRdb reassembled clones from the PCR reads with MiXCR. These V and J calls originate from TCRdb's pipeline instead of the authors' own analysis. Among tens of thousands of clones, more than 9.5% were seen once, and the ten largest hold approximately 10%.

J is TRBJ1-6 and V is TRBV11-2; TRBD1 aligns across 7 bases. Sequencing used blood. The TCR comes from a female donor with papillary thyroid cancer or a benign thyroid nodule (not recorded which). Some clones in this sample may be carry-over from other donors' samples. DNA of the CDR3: TGTGCCAGCAACCCGGGACAGTCTAATTCACCCCTCCACTTT. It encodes CASNPGQSNSPLHF.